This TCR beta chain appears in the sequencing data of a study of blood T cell repertoires in COVID-19. About the study: Both acute and convalescent COVID-19 samples were obtained from the United States, Italy and Spain. From T cells, B-cell-depleted T cells, or PBMCs came the material, which was cDNA or gDNA.

TCRdb's copy holds only in-frame clones and misses some; the assay was immunoSEQ multiplex PCR. The repertoire holds fewer than 300,000 clones, with 91% as singletons. Trimming took 4 bases from V and 2 from J; bases not matched to a gene: 22. The germline CDR1 and CDR2 sequences are LGHDT and YNNKEL (reference sequence). This CDR3 has 21 amino acids. The specimen sequenced was peripheral blood. The TCR comes from a person aged 18-30 years with COVID-19, enrolled during active disease. This chain connects TRBV3-1 (or the pseudogene TRBV3-2) to TRBJ2-2, with 7 nucleotides matching TRBD1. For the CDR3, the DNA is TGTGCCAGCAGCCCTAAAACTCCGCCCACAGGGGCCGCTTTCAACACCGGGGAGCTGTTTTTT. It specifies CASSPKTPPTGAAFNTGELFF.